This T cell receptor (beta chain) stems from a study of cytomegalovirus exposure and HLA in healthy donors (dated by TCRdb to about 2017). For the wider study: In an earlier analysis of under 750 of the donors, about 270 Gb of sequence data and approximately 100 million unique TCR beta sequences from about 190 million T cells were reported. The T cell repertoires of several hundred subjects were profiled by immunosequencing and related to cytomegalovirus serostatus. Donor age, sex, ethnicity and CMV serostatus were compiled together with the repertoire data. To predict cytomegalovirus infection status, the study brought together high-throughput TCR immunosequencing, statistical association of individual TCRs with disease status, and machine learning. Every repertoire in the discovery cohort had been generated on one and the same sequencing platform. The study aimed to test whether cataloging public T cell receptors could reveal signatures of past pathogen exposure. Four to six DR-DQ haplotypes were handled as single units for association and clustering, since linkage in the cohort was strong. Along with the roughly 700-subject first cohort, a separate validation cohort of more than 90 different subjects was used. An earlier analysis of 500 to 650 of the donors applied high-throughput TCR beta sequencing to assess whether each TCR beta V gene segment acted as functional or pseudogenic. Among the approximately 420 genotyped donors, under 90% belonged to the genetic ancestry cluster associated with self-reported Caucasian donors. Class I and class II HLA loci were covered by the typing at four-digit resolution. Rather than using new phenotypic data, the later analysis identified candidate immune exposures from TCR beta sequences and from how often those sequences occurred across donors. Among under 450 genotyped donors of the cohort, an average of about 240,000 unique TCR beta nucleotide sequences were sequenced per donor, around a sixth of them non-productive. Approximately 310 gigabases of sequencing data and approximately 85 million unique TCR sequences were included in an early release covering over 600 HLA-typed donors. A later genetic analysis used genome-wide SNP genotypes for about three fifths of the 666 donors, treating that subset as a discovery cohort. The number of typed donors differed by locus: about 629-640 for A, B, C, DRB1 and DQB1; about 520 for DQA1; around 610 for DPA1; and roughly 450 for DPB1. In a later analysis, previously published TCR beta repertoires from about 670 donors were re-analyzed and high-resolution HLA genotyping was added so that TCR occurrence patterns could be studied. What the work shows at the level of the full study, not this receptor alone: Most TCR sequences were seen in very few donors, while some public TCRs were found in many individuals. Because HLA typing was unavailable for some donors at each locus, only the typed subset was used in association tests. Broadly in line with IMGT annotations, most TCR beta V segments showed up in productive rearrangements about 87% or about 30% of the time in an earlier analysis of a few hundred of the donors. In a later analysis, TCR association rates were found to vary across HLA loci, with the most associated TCRs seen for DRB1 alleles and the fewest for HLA-C alleles. Assigning TCR associations to individual alleles was difficult when HLA alleles, especially DR and DQ, strongly co-occurred. Some IMGT-functional V segments, including TRBV6-2 and TRBV6-3, could not be distinguished by the 87-base-pair reads and were therefore excluded. Immune exposure information for the cohort was limited to CMV serostatus. In a later analysis, several top co-occurrence clusters were reported to appear linked to parvovirus B19, influenza, CMV and Epstein-Barr virus. An association between a missense DCLRE1C variant and V-gene and J-gene trimming of TCR beta chains was found in a later genetic analysis and replicated in an independent cohort. In a later analysis, 15,000 to 20,000 TCR beta sequences were associated with specific HLA alleles at a false discovery rate of 0.05. Presence/absence analyses assumed roughly uniform sequencing depth across donors, an assumption that may not hold. A later analysis found that HLA-associated TCR beta chains were more clonally expanded and had lower generation probabilities than equally common non-associated chains. The sequencing pipeline was judged likely to have produced a cluster of highly shared sequence variants as a technical artifact. According to a later genetic analysis, donors in an Asian-associated ancestry cluster had fewer N-insertions in productive TCRs than the approximately 710-donor mean. In vitro tests confirmed that a few of the cytomegalovirus-associated TCR beta chains recognize cytomegalovirus antigens. The authors suggested that the approach could potentially be generalized to other disease states and immunological phenotypes. Most CMV-associated TCR beta chains appeared to be HLA-restricted in a later analysis, and the HLA associations seemed to be driven largely by CMV exposure. In the study, some 160 TCR beta chains were listed as associated with cytomegalovirus. Correlated functional status among segregating V segments might be attributable to linkage disequilibrium, but an unknown experimental factor could not be ruled out. The classifier was reported to diagnose cytomegalovirus status with high specificity and sensitivity in both the original and validation cohorts. The earlier analysis of 587 of the donors excluded fewer than 20 rarely observed V segments, including chromosome 9 orphons, because counts were too low. The cohort was sequenced for TCR beta chains only, and without alpha or paired-chain data the features that could be detected were limited. A further reported finding was that TCR beta sequences accurately predicted the HLA-A and HLA-B alleles for most subjects in the first cohort.

The cohort was made up of about 670 healthy bone marrow donors. Cohort members were all nominally healthy when sampled, although unrecorded immune exposures were likely present. The donor tested CMV seronegative, placing the donor among the 352 seronegative members of the cohort. A peripheral blood sample was collected from each donor, and TCR beta sequencing was performed on peripheral blood mononuclear cells. The Qiagen DNeasy Blood Extraction Kit was used to extract genomic DNA from the blood cell samples. The CDR3 starts with the cysteine, ends with the phenylalanine, and has 12 residues. Just the 36-base CDR3 DNA is kept, in frame starting at base 1. The germline V gene (reference sequence) supplies CDR1 SEHNR and CDR2 FQNEAQ. Notes on this clone: Its recognized antigen is unknown. No per-base quality is available; no much larger clone lies one base away.

Libraries were made using the immunoSEQ multiplex PCR assay. A mixture of 60 forward primers for TCR Vbeta segments and 13 reverse primers for TCR Jbeta segments was used in the multiplex PCR. The CDR3 region of rearranged TCR beta genes was amplified from genomic DNA by a multiplex PCR assay. On the Illumina HiSeq System, the amplified TCR beta libraries were sequenced as 87-base-pair reads. In the paper's pipeline: A later analysis counted approximately 84 million unique TCR beta chains across the 666 repertoires, and 9 million to 14 million of these chains were shared by at least two donors. A nearest-neighbor algorithm error-corrected the raw reads and collapsed the reads into unique sequences, merging closely related sequences to remove PCR and sequencing errors. CDR3 sequences were aligned to IMGT reference sequences to assign V, D and J gene segments. For a sequence to be retained, a match of at least six nucleotides to both a V gene segment and a J gene segment was required. A rearrangement counted as productive if the CDR3 had no stop codons and remained in frame with V and J, and every other rearrangement counted as non-productive. Following IMGT convention, CDR3 was defined as the stretch from the second conserved V-encoded cysteine up to the conserved J-encoded phenylalanine. The earlier analysis of fewer than 750 of the donors excluded sequences that lacked an unambiguous match to a single V gene segment. An earlier analysis of several hundred of the donors called V segments functional above 56.7% productive rearrangements and segregating when the between-donor standard deviation exceeded 5%. To diagnose cytomegalovirus status from the catalog of TCR beta chain sequences, a statistical classification framework was built. In a later analysis, TCR nucleotide sequences were compared against IMGT/GENE-DB human TR gene sequences so that V and J genes could be assigned. The TCRdist pipeline was used in a later analysis to assign CDR3 sequences and most-parsimonious VDJ recombination scenarios. A later analysis defined each TCR beta chain by its CDR3 amino acid sequence plus V-gene family, and excluded reads lacking a unique V-gene family. As a way to deal with suspected cross-contamination and a sequencing artifact, a later analysis dropped over 550 nucleotide sequences that were highly shared and had low generation probability. For each public chain, a later analysis derived a clonal expansion index from normalized ranks of inferred template counts within each repertoire. In a later analysis, generation probabilities were computed with a VDJ recombination model fitted to out-of-frame rearrangements, and the resulting probabilities were checked against IGoR. A later analysis scored TCR-TCR, TCR-HLA and TCR-CMV co-occurrence with hypergeometric tests, applying a repertoire-size bias correction to TCR pairs. False discovery rates were estimated in a later analysis by permuting HLA or CMV assignments 20 times. In a later analysis, co-occurring TCRs were grouped with DBSCAN, and TCRdist sequence similarity was added when clustering was performed within HLA-allele-positive subsets. Repertoires with fewer than 30,000 or more than 120,000 public chains, plus five repertoires with anomalous nucleotide sharing, were excluded from co-occurrence clustering. Not all clones reach the TCRdb copy of this immuneACCESS table, which keeps in-frame sequences only. Checked studies attribute under half of the gap to unresolved V genes and leave the rest unexplained. V and J calls and clone size follow that table, whereas D and trimming were derived from the DNA. The sample data list approximately 160,000 clones, and about 79% of these were observed just once. Roughly 0.7% of the sample belongs to the ten largest clones.

The receptor was derived from a male donor in good health and CMV-seronegative. The chain is assembled from TRBV7-9 and TRBJ2-2, with 7 middle bases fitting TRBD2. Material for sequencing was PBMCs. DNA sequence: TGTACGGCGGGAGTTCACACCGGGGAGCTGTTTTTT. Its product reads: CTAGVHTGELFF.